The TCR beta chain under discussion was sequenced for a study of OX40 agonist ivuxolimab in advanced cancers. Turning to the study itself: Partial responses were recorded for three patients, including one with hepatocellular carcinoma and two with cutaneous melanoma.

Notes on the study in general: Nonresponders, in some cases, also had low normalized T-cell clonal expansion. Expanded clones were, on average, more numerous among CD8+ T cells than CD4+. At 0.1 to 3.0 mg/kg, CD4+ and CD8+ blood T cells expanded clonally by week 6.

Note on this clone: Its antigen is currently unknown.

The method was immunoSEQ multiplex PCR; TCRdb's version includes in-frame clones alone and lacks a portion of them. The table includes some 60,000 clones, roughly nine tenths detected once. Trimming removed 4 bases from V and 7 bases from J; junction bases left unmatched: 10. Germline-derived CDR1 and CDR2 are SGHRS and YFSETQ. This CDR3 region has 14 residues. The rearrangement joins TRBV5-1 to TRBJ2-5, with TRBD2 matching 7 bases. The material was CD4+ or CD8+ T cells sorted from blood, obtained in a trial of the OX40 agonist ivuxolimab. This clonotype was obtained from an adult with an advanced solid tumor such as melanoma, head and neck, liver or kidney cancer. The CDR3 sequence is CASSGGDALGTQYF. The CDR3 nucleotides are TGCGCCAGCAGCGGGGGGGATGCCCTGGGGACCCAGTACTTC.